These T cell receptor beta chains were read from a single sample in a study of circulating tumor DNA in untreated peripheral T-cell lymphoma. Libraries were prepared by immunoSEQ multiplex PCR; TCRdb keeps only in-frame clonotypes and omits some of them. The profile shows 2,600 or so clones, roughly four fifths of them singletons. The sample comprised tumor tissue. The receptors derive from a human donor with peripheral T-cell lymphoma. Both conserved end residues are part of each CDR3. Fields, in order: V gene, clone size, D gene, J gene, CDR3 DNA, CDR3 protein. D genes are given only for firm matches. Size is omitted from some rows. Given values are once, few, many or a class for expanded clones.

V: TRBV28
size: -
D: -
J: TRBJ1-2
DNA: TGTGCCAGCAGCCCTTCTGTTCTGGGCTACACCTTC
CDR3: CASSPSVLGYTF

V: TRBV11-3
size: once
D: -
J: TRBJ2-3
DNA: TGTGCCAGCAGCTTTTCTATTGAGGGAAGCGATACGCAGTATTTT
CDR3: CASSFSIEGSDTQYF

V: TRBV5-1
size: -
D: -
J: TRBJ1-1
DNA: TGCGCCAGCAGGGCAGGGGATATGAACACTGAAGCTTTCTTT
CDR3: CASRAGDMNTEAFF

V: TRBV5-1
size: -
D: TRBD2
J: TRBJ2-5
DNA: TGCGCCAGCAGCTCCGGGACTAGCACCCAAGAGACCCAGTACTTC
CDR3: CASSSGTSTQETQYF

V: TRBV6-8
size: -
D: TRBD2
J: TRBJ2-7
DNA: TGTGCCAGCAGTTACTCGGGACTAGCGGTACGAGCAGGAAGATGGGAGCAGTACTTC
CDR3: CASSYSGLAVRAGRWEQYF

V: TRBV19
size: -
D: TRBD1
J: TRBJ1-1
DNA: TGTGCCAGTAGTATGGCCGACGACAGGGATGGGGAACAAGGGTGGAACACTGAAGCTTTCTTT
CDR3: CASSMADDRDGEQGWNTEAFF

V: TRBV6-8
size: -
D: -
J: TRBJ1-5
DNA: TGTGCCAGCCAACATGGGGCAGGGGGCAATCAGCCCCAGCATTTT
CDR3: CASQHGAGGNQPQHF

V: TRBV7-7
size: -
D: TRBD2
J: TRBJ2-5
DNA: TGTGCCAGCAGCCTCCGGTGGGAGGGAGAGACCCAGTACTTC
CDR3: CASSLRWEGETQYF

V: TRBV18
size: -
D: -
J: TRBJ2-1
DNA: TGTGCCAGCTCACCCCTCCAGGGGGGCCATTACAATGAGCAGTTCTTC
CDR3: CASSPLQGGHYNEQFF

V: TRBV19
size: -
D: TRBD1
J: TRBJ1-5
DNA: TGTGCCAGTAGTATTATAGGGGGCGGACAGCCCCAGCATTTT
CDR3: CASSIIGGGQPQHF

V: TRBV6-8
size: -
D: TRBD1
J: TRBJ1-2
DNA: TGTGCCAGCAGTTACGGGACAGGGGGCGAAGGCTACACCTTC
CDR3: CASSYGTGGEGYTF

V: TRBV23-1
size: once
D: -
J: TRBJ2-7
DNA: TGCGCCAGCAGCTTGTTGGCTGGCTCCTACGAGCAGTACTTC
CDR3: CASSLLAGSYEQYF

V: TRBV11-3
size: -
D: TRBD1
J: TRBJ1-1
DNA: TGTGCCAGCAGTTGGACAGGGCGCGAATTCGGCACTGAAGCTTTCTTT
CDR3: CASSWTGREFGTEAFF

V: TRBV11-3
size: few
D: TRBD2
J: TRBJ2-2
DNA: TGTGCCAGCAGCTTGGCCATTACTAGCGGGAGGACCGGGGAGCTGTTTTTT
CDR3: CASSLAITSGRTGELFF

V: TRBV6-8
size: -
D: TRBD2
J: TRBJ2-5
DNA: TGTGCCAGCAGTCCGGGACTAGCGTGGGAGACCCAGTACTTC
CDR3: CASSPGLAWETQYF

V: TRBV19
size: -
D: -
J: TRBJ2-3
DNA: TGTGCCAGTAGTACCTCCGGGGTCACAGATACGCAGTATTTT
CDR3: CASSTSGVTDTQYF

V: TRBV6-8
size: -
D: -
J: TRBJ1-4
DNA: TGTGCCAGCAGGAACGGACAGACAACTAATGAAAAACTGTTTTTT
CDR3: CASRNGQTTNEKLFF

V: TRBV11-3
size: -
D: -
J: TRBJ2-7
DNA: TGTGCCAGCAGCCCCAGACAGGGAGGACCCTACGAGCAGTACTTC
CDR3: CASSPRQGGPYEQYF

V: TRBV6-8
size: -
D: -
J: TRBJ2-5
DNA: TGTGCCAGCAGCGGGGGAAGCCAAGAGACCCAGTACTTC
CDR3: CASSGGSQETQYF